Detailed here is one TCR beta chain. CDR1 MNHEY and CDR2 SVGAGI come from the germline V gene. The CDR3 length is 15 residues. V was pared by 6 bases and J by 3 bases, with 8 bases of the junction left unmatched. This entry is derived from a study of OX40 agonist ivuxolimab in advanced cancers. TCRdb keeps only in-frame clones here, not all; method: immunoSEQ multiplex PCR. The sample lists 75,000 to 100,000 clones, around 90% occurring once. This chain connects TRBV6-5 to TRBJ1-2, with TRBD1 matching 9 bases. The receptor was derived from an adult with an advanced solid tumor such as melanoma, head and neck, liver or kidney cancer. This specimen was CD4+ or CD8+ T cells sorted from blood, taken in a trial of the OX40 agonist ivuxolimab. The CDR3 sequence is CASREQGAGDYGYTF. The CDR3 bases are TGTGCCAGCAGGGAACAGGGGGCTGGCGACTATGGCTACACCTTC.